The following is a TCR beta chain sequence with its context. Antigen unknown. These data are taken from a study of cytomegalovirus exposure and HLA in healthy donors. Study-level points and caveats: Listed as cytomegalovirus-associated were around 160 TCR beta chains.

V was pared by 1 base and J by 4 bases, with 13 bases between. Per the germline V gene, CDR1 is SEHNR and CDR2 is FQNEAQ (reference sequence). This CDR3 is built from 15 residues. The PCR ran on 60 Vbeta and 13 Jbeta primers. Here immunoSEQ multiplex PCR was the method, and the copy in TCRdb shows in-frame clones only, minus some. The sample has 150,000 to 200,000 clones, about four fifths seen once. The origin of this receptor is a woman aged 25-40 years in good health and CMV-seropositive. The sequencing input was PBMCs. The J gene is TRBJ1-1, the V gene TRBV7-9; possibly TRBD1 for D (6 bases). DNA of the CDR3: TGTGCCAGCAGCTTAGGAGACAGGCTGGGCACTGAAGCTTTCTTT. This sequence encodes CASSLGDRLGTEAFF.